This T cell receptor (beta chain) is from a study of STAT3 mutations in large granular lymphocyte leukemia. About the research overall: Roughly 44% of treated T-LGLL patients showed hematologic response to immunosuppression.

Overall study findings and caveats: In T-cell large granular lymphocyte leukemia, about half of patients showed multiple immunodominant subclonotypes. Clonal expansion was inferred from other time points because no sample existed at each clone's first appearance. Some patients had dominant TCR clones larger than their STAT3 mutant burden. Treatment regimens differed across patients between samplings.

Here immunoSEQ multiplex PCR was the method, and the copy in TCRdb shows in-frame clones only, minus some. This table holds about 9,700 clones, 70% to 90% found once. About this clone: Its antigen is currently unknown.

CDR1 is GTSNPN and CDR2 is SVGIG in the germline V gene (reference sequence). The CDR3 is 14 amino acids. The V and J ends lost 3 bases and 3 bases respectively, with 12 bases between them. The genes are TRBV30 and TRBJ2-1, with D perhaps TRBD1 or TRBD2 (6 bases each). Sequencing used peripheral blood mononuclear cells. This sequence was found in a man between 60 and 70 years old with T-cell large granular lymphocyte leukemia. Some clones in this sample may be carry-over from other donors' samples. CDR3 sequence (DNA): TGTGCCTGGAGACGGGGGCTTTTCTACAATGAGCAGTTCTTC. It codes for CAWRRGLFYNEQFF.